Listed below are T cell receptor beta chains from one sample, sequenced in a study of shared clonotypes between healthy human individuals. Assay: immunoSEQ multiplex PCR; the TCRdb copy retains only in-frame clones and omits some. The data hold hundreds of thousands of clones, with around 93% observed a single time. Sequenced input: naive CD8+ T cells sorted from blood. These receptors came from a man aged 30-40 years in good health. Both conserved end residues are part of each CDR3. D genes are given only for firm matches. A clone size is listed for some rows: how often the clone was seen (once, few, many), or a class if it is expanded.

clone_size: -
v_call: TRBV6-1
d_call: -
j_call: TRBJ1-1
cdr3_nt: TGTGCCAGCAGTGAAGTGGGCATCTTGGGCACTGAAGCTTTCTTT
cdr3_aa: CASSEVGILGTEAFF

clone_size: once
v_call: TRBV28
d_call: TRBD1
j_call: TRBJ1-2
cdr3_nt: TGTGCCAGCAGTTCAAGACAGGGCGGGGGCTACACCTTC
cdr3_aa: CASSSRQGGGYTF

clone_size: -
v_call: TRBV14
d_call: -
j_call: TRBJ2-7
cdr3_nt: TGTGCCAGCAGCCAAAAAGGGGGTTCTCGCGAGCAGTACTTC
cdr3_aa: CASSQKGGSREQYF

clone_size: -
v_call: TRBV4-3
d_call: -
j_call: TRBJ2-1
cdr3_nt: TGCGCCAGCCGGAAGCGGTTGGCAGATGAGCAGTTCTTC
cdr3_aa: CASRKRLADEQFF

clone_size: -
v_call: TRBV6-1
d_call: -
j_call: TRBJ2-7
cdr3_nt: TGTGCCAGCAGAGCCGGAGGAGGGGGCTACGAGCAGTACTTC
cdr3_aa: CASRAGGGGYEQYF

clone_size: -
v_call: TRBV19
d_call: -
j_call: TRBJ1-3
cdr3_nt: TGTGCCACCGCCTACTCTGGAAACACCATATATTTT
cdr3_aa: CATAYSGNTIYF

clone_size: once
v_call: TRBV11-2
d_call: TRBD1
j_call: TRBJ2-7
cdr3_nt: TGTGCCAGCAGCTTAGTCGGGTGGGACAGGGGGCCGGAGCAGTACTTC
cdr3_aa: CASSLVGWDRGPEQYF

clone_size: -
v_call: TRBV11-2
d_call: -
j_call: TRBJ2-7
cdr3_nt: TGTGCCAGCAGCTTCCGGGACGGGCCCTACGAGCAGTACTTC
cdr3_aa: CASSFRDGPYEQYF

clone_size: -
v_call: TRBV5-1
d_call: -
j_call: TRBJ2-7
cdr3_nt: TGCGCCAGCAGCTTGGAACTTACAGGGACCTACGAGCAGTACTTC
cdr3_aa: CASSLELTGTYEQYF

clone_size: -
v_call: TRBV7-6
d_call: TRBD2
j_call: TRBJ2-5
cdr3_nt: TGTGCCAGCAGCCCGGGACTACAAGAGACCCAGTACTTC
cdr3_aa: CASSPGLQETQYF

clone_size: -
v_call: TRBV5-1
d_call: -
j_call: TRBJ2-2
cdr3_nt: TGCGCCAGCAGCTACAGCCGCCCGACCGGGGAGCTGTTTTTT
cdr3_aa: CASSYSRPTGELFF

clone_size: -
v_call: TRBV13
d_call: -
j_call: TRBJ1-1
cdr3_nt: TGTGCCAGCAGCGCCCGTTTAGGTGGCACTGAAGCTTTCTTT
cdr3_aa: CASSARLGGTEAFF

clone_size: -
v_call: TRBV7-2
d_call: -
j_call: TRBJ2-7
cdr3_nt: TGTGCCAGCAGCCCCAGCGGCAGCGCCCACTACGAGCAGTACTTC
cdr3_aa: CASSPSGSAHYEQYF

clone_size: -
v_call: TRBV2
d_call: -
j_call: TRBJ2-7
cdr3_nt: TGTGCCAGCTCTGGGGGGCGCGAGCAGTACTTC
cdr3_aa: CASSGGREQYF

clone_size: -
v_call: TRBV7-9
d_call: TRBD1
j_call: TRBJ2-1
cdr3_nt: TGTGCCAGCACCAGGTTGGGGACAGGGGTAAATGAGCAGTTCTTC
cdr3_aa: CASTRLGTGVNEQFF

clone_size: -
v_call: TRBV30
d_call: -
j_call: TRBJ2-1
cdr3_nt: TGTGCCTGGACGAATCTACTGTATGAGCAGTTCTTC
cdr3_aa: CAWTNLLYEQFF

clone_size: -
v_call: TRBV30
d_call: -
j_call: TRBJ2-1
cdr3_nt: TGTGCCTGGAATAAAGGGAAAGGTGAGCAGTTCTTC
cdr3_aa: CAWNKGKGEQFF

clone_size: -
v_call: TRBV11-2
d_call: TRBD2
j_call: TRBJ2-7
cdr3_nt: TGTGCCAGCAGGAAACCCGTTAGTAGCGGGAGTCGCTACGAGCAGTACTTC
cdr3_aa: CASRKPVSSGSRYEQYF

clone_size: -
v_call: TRBV15
d_call: TRBD1
j_call: TRBJ2-1
cdr3_nt: TGTGCCACCAGCAGAGGGGACAGAATCTACAATGAGCAGTTCTTC
cdr3_aa: CATSRGDRIYNEQFF

clone_size: -
v_call: TRBV2
d_call: -
j_call: TRBJ2-5
cdr3_nt: TGTGCCAGCAAATCAGAGACCCAGTACTTC
cdr3_aa: CASKSETQYF

clone_size: -
v_call: TRBV5-5
d_call: -
j_call: TRBJ1-1
cdr3_nt: TGTGCCAGCAGCACGGATATGAACACTGAAGCTTTCTTT
cdr3_aa: CASSTDMNTEAFF

clone_size: -
v_call: TRBV6-6
d_call: TRBD1
j_call: TRBJ2-7
cdr3_nt: TGTGCCAGCAGCCTACCCCAGGGGGCCCCCCCCTACGAGCAGTACTTC
cdr3_aa: CASSLPQGAPPYEQYF

clone_size: once
v_call: TRBV6-5
d_call: -
j_call: TRBJ2-2
cdr3_nt: TGTGCCAGCAGTTACTGGAACACCGGGGAGCTGTTTTTT
cdr3_aa: CASSYWNTGELFF